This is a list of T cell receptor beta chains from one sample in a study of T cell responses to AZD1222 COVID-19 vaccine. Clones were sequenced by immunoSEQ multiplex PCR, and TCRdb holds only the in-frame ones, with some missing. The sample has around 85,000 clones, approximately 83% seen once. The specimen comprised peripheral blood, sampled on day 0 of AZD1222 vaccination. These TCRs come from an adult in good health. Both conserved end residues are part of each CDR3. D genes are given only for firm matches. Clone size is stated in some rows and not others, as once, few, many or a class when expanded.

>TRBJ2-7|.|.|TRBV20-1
CSAGGSYEQYF
TGCAGTGCTGGCGGCTCCTACGAGCAGTACTTC
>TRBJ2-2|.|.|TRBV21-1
CASSPKRAVNTGELFF
TGTGCCAGCAGCCCCAAGAGGGCGGTGAACACCGGGGAGCTGTTTTTT
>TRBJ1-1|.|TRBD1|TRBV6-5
CASRPLTGANTEAFF
TGTGCCAGCAGACCCTTGACAGGGGCGAACACTGAAGCTTTCTTT
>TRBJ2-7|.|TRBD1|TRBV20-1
CSASTSGTGVSAEQYF
TGCAGTGCTAGTACATCCGGGACAGGGGTTTCTGCCGAGCAGTACTTC
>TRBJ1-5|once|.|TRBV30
CAWTRGDSQPQHF
TGTGCCTGGACCCGGGGGGACTCTCAGCCCCAGCATTTT
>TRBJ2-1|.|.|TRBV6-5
CASSPSYEQFF
TGTGCCAGCAGCCCGAGTTATGAGCAGTTCTTC
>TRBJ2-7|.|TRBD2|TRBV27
CASSPSGRALREQYF
TGTGCCAGCAGCCCTAGCGGGAGGGCCCTCCGGGAGCAGTACTTC
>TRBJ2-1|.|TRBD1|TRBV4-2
CASSQDDRGQGQFF
TGTGCCAGCAGCCAAGACGACAGGGGGCAGGGGCAGTTCTTC
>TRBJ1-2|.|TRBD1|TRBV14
CASSPVGGQSYGYTF
TGTGCCAGCAGCCCGGTGGGGGGACAGAGCTATGGCTACACCTTC
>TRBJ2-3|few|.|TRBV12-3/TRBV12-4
CASSSYTDTQYF
TGTGCCAGCAGTTCGTACACAGATACGCAGTATTTT
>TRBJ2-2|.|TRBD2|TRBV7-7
CASSLVGGGAVTGELFF
TGTGCCAGCAGCTTAGTTGGCGGGGGGGCCGTCACCGGGGAGCTGTTTTTT
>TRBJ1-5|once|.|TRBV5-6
CASSFTGSNQPQHF
TGTGCCAGCAGCTTTACGGGTAGCAATCAGCCCCAGCATTTT
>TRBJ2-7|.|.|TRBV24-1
CATSDLFEQYF
TGTGCCACCAGTGATTTGTTCGAGCAGTACTTC
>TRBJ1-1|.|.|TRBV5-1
CASSLDRTEAFF
TGCGCCAGCAGCTTGGATCGCACTGAAGCTTTCTTT
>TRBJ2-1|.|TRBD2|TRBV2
CASKERGGPYNEQFF
TGTGCCAGCAAAGAGCGGGGGGGCCCTTACAATGAGCAGTTCTTC
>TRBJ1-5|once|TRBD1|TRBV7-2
CASSAQGAAFNLNQPQHF
TGTGCCAGCAGCGCGCAGGGGGCAGCATTTAACCTCAATCAGCCCCAGCATTTT
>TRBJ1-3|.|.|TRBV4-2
CASSQGMGQGLISGNTIYF
TGTGCCAGCAGCCAAGGGATGGGGCAGGGACTGATCTCTGGAAACACCATATATTTT
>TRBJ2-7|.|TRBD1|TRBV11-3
CASSFMTGGLYEQYF
TGTGCCAGCAGCTTCATGACAGGGGGCCTCTACGAGCAGTACTTC
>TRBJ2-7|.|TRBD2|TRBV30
CAWSGREAHEQYF
TGTGCCTGGAGCGGTCGGGAGGCCCACGAGCAGTACTTC
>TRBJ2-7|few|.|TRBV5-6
CASSFGDPSYEQYF
TGTGCCAGCAGCTTTGGAGACCCGTCGTACGAGCAGTACTTC
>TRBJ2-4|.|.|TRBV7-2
CASSSPSGDNFQYF
TGTGCCAGCAGCTCCCCAAGCGGGGACAACTTTCAGTACTTC
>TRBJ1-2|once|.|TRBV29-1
CSVETLGLNYGYTF
TGCAGCGTTGAAACCCTGGGCCTTAACTATGGCTACACCTTC
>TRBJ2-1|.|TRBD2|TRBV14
CASSLIAGVDNEQFF
TGTGCCAGCAGCCTAATAGCGGGAGTTGACAATGAGCAGTTCTTC
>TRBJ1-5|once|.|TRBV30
CAWSVGSSRFSNQPQHF
TGTGCCTGGAGTGTAGGGTCCAGCAGGTTTAGCAATCAGCCCCAGCATTTT
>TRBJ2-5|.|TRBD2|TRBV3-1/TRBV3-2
CASSPRTSGAPGETQYF
TGTGCCAGCAGCCCGAGGACTAGCGGCGCCCCTGGGGAGACCCAGTACTTC
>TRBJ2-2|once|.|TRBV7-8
CASSPNPLSAGELFF
TGTGCCAGCAGTCCAAACCCCCTTTCGGCCGGGGAGCTGTTTTTT
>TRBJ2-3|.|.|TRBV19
CASSKTSEAVTDTQYF
TGTGCCAGTAGTAAGACTAGTGAGGCGGTGACAGATACGCAGTATTTT
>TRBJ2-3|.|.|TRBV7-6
CASSLTTTDTQYF
TGTGCCAGCAGCTTAACTACAACAGATACGCAGTATTTT
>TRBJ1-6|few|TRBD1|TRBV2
CASSVNGDRVSPLHF
TGTGCCAGCAGTGTTAACGGGGACAGGGTTTCACCCCTCCACTTT
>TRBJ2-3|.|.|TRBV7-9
CASSSGGSSTDTQYF
TGTGCCAGCAGCTCAGGCGGTTCTAGCACAGATACGCAGTATTTT
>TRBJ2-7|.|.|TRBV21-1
CASSKKGISSYEQYF
TGTGCCAGCAGCAAAAAGGGAATCAGCTCCTACGAGCAGTACTTC
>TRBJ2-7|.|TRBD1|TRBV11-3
CASSQPGQGHEQYF
TGTGCCAGCAGCCAGCCGGGACAGGGGCACGAGCAGTACTTC
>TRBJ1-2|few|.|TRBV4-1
CASSQATGYYGYTF
TGCGCCAGCAGCCAAGCCACAGGGTACTATGGCTACACCTTC
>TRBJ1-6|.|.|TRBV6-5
CASSTDYNSPLHF
TGTGCCAGCAGTACGGACTATAATTCACCCCTCCACTTT
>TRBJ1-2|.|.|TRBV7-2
CASSLPNRAENRNYGYTF
TGTGCCAGCAGCTTACCGAACAGGGCCGAAAATAGGAACTATGGCTACACCTTC
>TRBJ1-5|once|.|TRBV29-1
CSVRGGVDQPQHF
TGCAGCGTAAGAGGGGGAGTTGATCAGCCCCAGCATTTT
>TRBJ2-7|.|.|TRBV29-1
CSVLTGPYEQYF
TGCAGCGTGTTGACCGGGCCCTACGAGCAGTACTTC
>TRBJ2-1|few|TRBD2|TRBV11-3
CASSFLAGGFYNEQFF
TGTGCCAGCAGCTTCCTAGCGGGAGGTTTTTACAATGAGCAGTTCTTC
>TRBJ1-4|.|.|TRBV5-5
CASSSGTLFGREKLFF
TGTGCCAGCAGCTCCGGGACACTATTCGGGAGAGAAAAACTGTTTTTT
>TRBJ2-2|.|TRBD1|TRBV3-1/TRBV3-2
CASRYRGRGTGELFF
TGTGCCAGCAGGTACAGGGGAAGGGGGACCGGGGAGCTGTTTTTT
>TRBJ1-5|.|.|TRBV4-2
CASSYDSSQPQHF
TGTGCCAGCAGCTACGACAGTTCTCAGCCCCAGCATTTT
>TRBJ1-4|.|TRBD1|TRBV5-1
CASSWTGREEKLFF
TGCGCCAGCAGCTGGACAGGGCGGGAGGAAAAACTGTTTTTT
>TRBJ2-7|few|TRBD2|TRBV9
CASSKSGGPNYEQYF
TGTGCCAGCAGCAAGAGCGGGGGCCCGAACTACGAGCAGTACTTC
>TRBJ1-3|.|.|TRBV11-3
CASSLQWRNTIYF
TGTGCCAGCAGCTTACAGTGGAGAAACACCATATATTTT
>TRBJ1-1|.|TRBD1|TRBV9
CASSGQGATEAFF
TGTGCCAGCAGTGGCCAGGGGGCCACTGAAGCTTTCTTT
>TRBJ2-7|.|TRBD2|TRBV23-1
CASSQGLAGRYSYEQYF
TGCGCCAGCAGTCAAGGGCTAGCGGGGAGATACTCCTACGAGCAGTACTTC
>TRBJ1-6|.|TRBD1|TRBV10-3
CAISRDRLNSPLHF
TGTGCCATCAGCCGGGACAGGTTAAATTCACCCCTCCACTTT
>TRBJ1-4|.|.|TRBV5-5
CASSYRERTVNEKLFF
TGTGCCAGCAGCTACAGGGAGCGTACCGTCAATGAAAAACTGTTTTTT
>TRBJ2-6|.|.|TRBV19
CASSIISGGANVLTF
TGTGCCAGTAGTATTATTTCTGGTGGGGCCAACGTCCTGACTTTC
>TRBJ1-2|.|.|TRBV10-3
CAISESGVSGYTF
TGTGCCATCAGTGAGTCGGGGGTCTCTGGCTACACCTTC
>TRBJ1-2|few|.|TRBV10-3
CAISESENYGYTF
TGTGCCATCAGTGAGTCTGAGAACTATGGCTACACCTTC